Below, 9 T cell receptor beta chains from the same sample are listed, as sequenced in a study of shared clonotypes between healthy human individuals. Assay used: immunoSEQ multiplex PCR; TCRdb lists only in-frame clones, some missing. The sample has over 2,000,000 clones; 93% are singletons. Naive CD8 cells lacked CD45RO, underwent positive selection for CCR7 and left out terminally differentiated effector memory CD45RA+ cells. Sequencing was performed on naive CD8+ T cells from PBMCs. The source of these receptors is a man in his late teens or twenties in good health. Some clones in this sample may be carry-over from other donors' samples.

The gene calls are TRBV9 and TRBJ2-7; D might be TRBD1 or TRBD2, each matching 5 bases. The V gene lost 1 base and the J gene lost 0 bases, with 8 bases spanning the gap. In germline, CDR1 is SGDLS, CDR2 YYNGEE. The CDR3 extends over 14 amino acids. The CDR3, as DNA: TGTGCCAGCAGCGTAAAGGGGAGCTCCTACGAGCAGTACTTC. This codes for CASSVKGSSYEQYF. The variable domain in full, with the rest retrieved from reference TRBV9 and TRBJ2-7, is DSGVTQTPKHLITATGQRVTLRCSPRSGDLSVYWYQQSLDQGLQFLIQYYNGEERAKGNILERFSAQQFPDLHSELNLSSLELGDSALYFCASSVKGSSYEQYFGPGTRLTVT.

V gene TRBV28 combines with J gene TRBJ2-3, with 7 bases that match TRBD2. The CDR3 is 13 amino acids. V dropped 6 bases and J dropped 8; count of bases not matched to a gene: 8. The germline V gene encodes CDR1 MDHEN and CDR2 SYDVKM. The chain's CDR3 is CASRPSTGGTQYF. For the CDR3, the DNA is TGTGCCAGCAGGCCCTCCACGGGGGGTACGCAGTATTTT. The entire variable domain, with the rest obtained from reference TRBV28 and TRBJ2-3, is as follows: DVKVTQSSRYLVKRTGEKVFLECVQDMDHENMFWYRQDPGLGLRLIYFSYDVKMKEKGDIPEGYSVSREKKERFSLILESASTNQTSMYLCASRPSTGGTQYFGPGTRLTVL.

This rearrangement joins TRBV5-1 to TRBJ1-1; D is perhaps TRBD1 (5 bases). Germline V gene lookup returns CDR1 SGHRS and CDR2 YFSETQ. V lost 4 bases and J lost 0, with 10 bases in between. The length of the CDR3 is 14 residues. CDR3 coding DNA: TGCGCCAGCAGCAAGGGACCCCTGAACACTGAAGCTTTCTTT. Translating it yields CASSKGPLNTEAFF.

The chain joins TRBV7-8 to TRBJ1-2, with unresolved D. V was pared by 5 bases and J by 8 bases, with 12 bases between. The CDR3 consists of 12 residues. Germline CDR1 SGHVS, CDR2 FQNEAQ. The CDR3 reads CASSRPLGGYTF. Here the CDR3 DNA reads TGTGCCAGCAGCCGCCCCTTGGGGGGCTACACCTTC.

This clone occurred once. The chain has TRBV30 and TRBJ1-1; 8 bases line up with TRBD1. The J segment lost 10 bases and the V segment lost 8 bases, leaving 6 bases of the junction unmatched. Germline loops: CDR1 GTSNPN, CDR2 SVGIG (reference sequence). CDR3 length: 10 residues. CDR3 loop: CAGQGARAFF. Here the CDR3 DNA reads TGTGCCGGTCAGGGGGCGCGAGCTTTCTTT.

The gene calls are TRBV9 and TRBJ2-3, with a weak D call TRBD2 (6 bases). The ends were cut back, 3 bases at V and 2 bases at J, with 16 bases in the middle. This CDR3 is built from 16 residues. CDR1 SGDLS and CDR2 YYNGEE come from the germline V gene. CDR3 in amino acids: CASSASAGLFTDTQYF. CDR3 in DNA: TGTGCCAGCAGCGCTAGCGCGGGATTATTCACAGATACGCAGTATTTT.

CDR3 coding DNA: TGTGCCAGCAGCTACAAGGGGCTTCCCTACAATGAGCAGTTCTTC. This gives the protein CASSYKGLPYNEQFF. The chain combines TRBV5-4 with TRBJ2-1; TRBD1 might be the D (5 bases). CDR3 size: 15 residues. V was cut by 3 bases and J by 2 bases, with 12 bases left in between. CDR1 is SGHNT and CDR2 is YYREEE in the germline V gene (reference sequence).

The chain links TRBV28 to TRBJ1-1, with 10 nucleotides matching TRBD1. The CDR3 runs to 15 residues. Germline lookup yields CDR1 MDHEN and CDR2 SYDVKM. The junction had 7 bases not matched to a gene; V was cut back by 5 bases and J by 4 bases. The chain's CDR3 is CASSPLTGGFTEAFF. DNA of the CDR3: TGTGCCAGCAGTCCCCTGACAGGGGGCTTCACTGAAGCTTTCTTT.

J is TRBJ2-2 and V is TRBV5-6; tentatively, D is TRBD2 (6 bases). Germline CDR1 reads SGHDT; CDR2 reads YYEEEE. The V and J ends lost 7 bases and 3 bases respectively, with 10 bases between them. The CDR3 loop spans 13 amino acids. The CDR3 protein is CASDKRDTGELFF. The CDR3 region has the DNA TGTGCCAGCGATAAGCGGGACACCGGGGAGCTGTTTTTT.